The TCR beta chain under discussion was sequenced for a study of shared clonotypes between healthy human individuals. Study-level information: Plates per donor: three CD4 naive, three CD4 memory, two CD8 naive, one CD8 memory.

Each subset's genomic DNA was split evenly across several immunoSEQ plates. Some clones are missing from TCRdb's copy, which holds only in-frame ones; the method was immunoSEQ multiplex PCR. This table holds around 2.1 million clones, approximately 94% found once. A note on this clone: The same CDR3 is also encoded by other DNA sequences in this sample.

Everyone who donated was a Caucasian adult who lived in Nashville, Tennessee. CDR1 MNHNY and CDR2 SVGAGI come from the germline V gene (reference sequence). V lost 3 bases, J lost 2 bases, and 4 bases lay in between. CDR3 size: 12 residues. The chain carries TRBV6-6 and TRBJ1-1; D not resolved. Input material: naive CD4+ T cells sorted from blood. As for subset: CD45RA+ positively selected. The receptor was derived from a man younger than 35 in good health. As DNA, the CDR3 is TGTGCCAGCAGTTATAAAAACACTGAAGCTTTCTTT. It encodes CASSYKNTEAFF.